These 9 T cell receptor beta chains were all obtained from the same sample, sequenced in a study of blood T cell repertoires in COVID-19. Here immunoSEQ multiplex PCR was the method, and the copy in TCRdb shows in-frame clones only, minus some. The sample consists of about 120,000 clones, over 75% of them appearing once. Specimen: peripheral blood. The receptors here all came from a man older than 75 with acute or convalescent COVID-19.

The CDR3 spells CASSQVAGGGVGYTF. CDR3 coding DNA: TGTGCCAGCAGCCAAGTGGCGGGCGGAGGCGTCGGCTACACCTTC. This chain uses TRBV14 with TRBJ1-2, with no clear D. The germline gives CDR1 SGHDN, CDR2 FVKESK. CDR3 length equals 15 residues. Between the trimmed V and J ends, which lost 1 base and 8 bases, there was a span of 17 bases.

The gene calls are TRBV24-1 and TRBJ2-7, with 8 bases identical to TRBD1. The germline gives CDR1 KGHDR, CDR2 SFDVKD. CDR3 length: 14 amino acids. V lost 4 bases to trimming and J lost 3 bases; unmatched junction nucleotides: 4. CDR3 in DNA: TGTGCCACCAGTGAATCCGGACAGGGCTACGAGCAGTACTTC. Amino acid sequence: CATSESGQGYEQYF.

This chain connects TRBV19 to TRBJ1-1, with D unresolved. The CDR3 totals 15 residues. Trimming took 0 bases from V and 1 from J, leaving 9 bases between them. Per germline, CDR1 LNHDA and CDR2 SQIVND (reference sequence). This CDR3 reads CASSIDLSTNTEAFF. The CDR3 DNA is TGTGCCAGTAGTATAGATCTTAGTACGAACACTGAAGCTTTCTTT.

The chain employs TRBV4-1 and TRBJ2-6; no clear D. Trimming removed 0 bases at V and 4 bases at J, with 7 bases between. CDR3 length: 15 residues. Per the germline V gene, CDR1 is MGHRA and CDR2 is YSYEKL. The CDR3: CASSQDGPGANVLTF. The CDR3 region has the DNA TGCGCCAGCAGCCAAGATGGGCCCGGGGCCAACGTCCTGACTTTC.

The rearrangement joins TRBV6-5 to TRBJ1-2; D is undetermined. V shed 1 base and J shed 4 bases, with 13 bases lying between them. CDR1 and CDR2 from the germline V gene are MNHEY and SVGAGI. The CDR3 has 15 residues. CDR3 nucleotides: TGTGCCAGCAGTTACTACGGTCAACGAGGCTATGGCTACACCTTC. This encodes CASSYYGQRGYGYTF.

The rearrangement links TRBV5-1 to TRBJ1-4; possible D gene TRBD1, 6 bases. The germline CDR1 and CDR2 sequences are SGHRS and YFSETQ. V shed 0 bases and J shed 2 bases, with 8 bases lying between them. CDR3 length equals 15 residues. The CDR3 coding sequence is TGCGCCAGCAGCTTGGACAGGGCTACTAATGAAAAACTGTTTTTT. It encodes CASSLDRATNEKLFF. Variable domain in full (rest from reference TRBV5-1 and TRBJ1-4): KAGVTQTPRYLIKTRGQQVTLSCSPISGHRSVSWYQQTPGQGLQFLFEYFSETQRNKGNFPGRFSGRQFSNSRSEMNVSTLELGDSALYLCASSLDRATNEKLFFGSGTQLSVL.

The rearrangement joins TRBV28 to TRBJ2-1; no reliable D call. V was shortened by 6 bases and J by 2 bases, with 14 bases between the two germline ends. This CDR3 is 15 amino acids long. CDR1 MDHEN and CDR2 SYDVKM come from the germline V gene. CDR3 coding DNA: TGTGCCAGCAGGCGTAGTTTTTCCCCCTACAATGAGCAGTTCTTC. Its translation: CASRRSFSPYNEQFF.

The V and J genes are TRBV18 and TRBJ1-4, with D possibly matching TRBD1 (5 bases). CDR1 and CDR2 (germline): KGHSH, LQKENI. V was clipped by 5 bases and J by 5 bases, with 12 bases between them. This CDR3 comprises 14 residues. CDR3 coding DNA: TGTGCCAGCTCAGTAGGAGGGGAAAATGAAAAACTGTTTTTT. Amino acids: CASSVGGENEKLFF.

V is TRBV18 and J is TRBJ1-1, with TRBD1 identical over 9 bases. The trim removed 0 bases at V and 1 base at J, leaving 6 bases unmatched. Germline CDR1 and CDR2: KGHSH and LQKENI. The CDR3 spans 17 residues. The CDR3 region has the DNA TGTGCCAGCTCACCACCCATAGGGACAGGGAGGAACACTGAAGCTTTCTTT. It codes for CASSPPIGTGRNTEAFF.